The rows below give T cell receptor beta chains drawn from one sample of a study of T-cell memory formation after mild COVID-19. In TCRdb, the 5' RACE reads were re-called with MiXCR into one record per CDR3 protein. The data contain about 350,000 distinct CDR3 sequences, around 14% of them seen just once; the ten biggest clones take up roughly a fifth. Sequenced: PBMCs or a T cell subset sorted from them (not recorded which). Receptor source: a man aged 18 to 30 who had mild COVID-19 (a few samples of this study predate the infection). Cell type and time point are not known. Each CDR3 is given with its conserved first and last residue. The order of the fields is V gene, clone size, J gene, D gene, CDR3 DNA, CDR3 protein. D genes are given only for firm matches. The size entry is marked missing in some rows and otherwise reads once, few, many or a size class.

TRBV10-2	NA	TRBJ2-2	TRBD2	TGCGCAAGCAGGCGACTAGCGGGGGACACCGGGGAGCTGTTTTTT	CASRRLAGDTGELFF
TRBV7-6	NA	TRBJ1-2	NA	TGTGCCAGCAGCTTAAGGGGCCTTCCCTCCTATGGCTACACCTTC	CASSLRGLPSYGYTF
TRBV5-1	many	TRBJ1-2	TRBD1	TGCGCCAGCAGCTTGGACAGGGGAAGTGGTGGCTACACCTTC	CASSLDRGSGGYTF
TRBV3-1	few	TRBJ2-1	NA	TGTGCCAGCAGCCGTAGCGTCGGAGGCTACAATGAGCAGTTCTTC	CASSRSVGGYNEQFF
TRBV11-2	NA	TRBJ1-1	NA	TGTGCCAGCAGCTTAGTCCCCGACAGTGAAGCTTTCTTT	CASSLVPDSEAFF
TRBV11-2	many	TRBJ2-7	TRBD1	TGTGCCAGCAGCTTTTCAGGACAGGGGGCAGAGTACTTC	CASSFSGQGAEYF
TRBV24-1	few	TRBJ2-2	TRBD1	TGTGCCACCAGCGGGACAGTGATTCCCGGGGAGCTGTTTTTT	CATSGTVIPGELFF
TRBV9	many	TRBJ1-1	NA	TGTGCCAGCAGCGTAGGAGGGGATAGCGCTGAAGCTTTCTTT	CASSVGGDSAEAFF
TRBV7-2	many	TRBJ1-2	NA	TGTGCCAGCAGCCCTCGGCTCGTCAACTATGGCTACACCTTC	CASSPRLVNYGYTF
TRBV5-1	few	TRBJ1-4	NA	TGCGCCAGCAGCTTGGAGAATGAAAAACTGTTTTTT	CASSLENEKLFF
TRBV20-1	NA	TRBJ2-1	NA	TGCAGTGCTAGGAATGAGCAGTTCTTC	CSARNEQFF
TRBV6-2/TRBV6-3	few	TRBJ1-1	TRBD1	TGTGCCAGCGATACAGGGGGCATGAGTTTCTTT	CASDTGGMSFF
TRBV5-1	few	TRBJ2-7	TRBD2	TGCGCCAGCAGCTCAGAACCGGGACCGGGGGGATACGAGCAGTACTTC	CASSSEPGPGGYEQYF
TRBV20-1	many	TRBJ2-1	TRBD2	TGCAGTGCTAGTCGTCTAGCGGGGGGGCCAGACAATGAGCAGTTCTTC	CSASRLAGGPDNEQFF
TRBV12-3/TRBV12-4	few	TRBJ1-6	NA	TGTGCCAGCAGTTCGCCTCGTCCGCGGTTCCACTTT	CASSSPRPRFHF
TRBV4-3	NA	TRBJ1-6	NA	TGCGCCAGCAGCCAAGAAGGATATTCTTCACCCCTCCACTTT	CASSQEGYSSPLHF
TRBV20-1	NA	TRBJ2-7	TRBD1	TGCAGTGCTAGTGGACAGGGTCAAAAGTACGAGCAGTACTTC	CSASGQGQKYEQYF
TRBV7-3	NA	TRBJ2-5	NA	TGTGCCAGCAGCCTCGACAGATTCCAAGAGACCCAGTACTTC	CASSLDRFQETQYF
TRBV4-1	NA	TRBJ1-1	NA	TGCGCCAGCAGCCAAGGAGGTTGGGAATACACTGAAGCTTTCTTT	CASSQGGWEYTEAFF
TRBV6-6	few	TRBJ2-7	NA	TGTGCCAGCAGTTACTCTGAAAAAGACTACGAGCAGTACTTC	CASSYSEKDYEQYF
TRBV2	few	TRBJ2-5	NA	TGTGCCAGCAGTGATTGGTGGCAGACCCAGTACTTC	CASSDWWQTQYF
TRBV4-1	NA	TRBJ1-3	TRBD1	TGCGCCAGCAGCCAAGATCGACTAAGGAACAGGGGAGGAAACACCATATATTTT	CASSQDRLRNRGGNTIYF
TRBV5-6	NA	TRBJ1-2	NA	TGTGCCAGCAGCTTGTTGTCGACAGATGGCTACACCTTC	CASSLLSTDGYTF
TRBV18	NA	TRBJ1-2	NA	TGTGCCAGCTCAGCGGTGGCGGATAGCGGCTATGGCTACACCTTC	CASSAVADSGYGYTF
TRBV4-3	many	TRBJ1-6	NA	TGCGCCAGCAGCAAAGGCAGGTCTGGTTCACCCCTCCACTTT	CASSKGRSGSPLHF
TRBV6-1	NA	TRBJ2-1	NA	TGTGCCAGCAGTGAAGACGGGGAGTACAATGAGCAGTTCTTC	CASSEDGEYNEQFF
TRBV19	few	TRBJ1-2	NA	TGTGCCAGTAGTACCGCACCCGTGGCTAGAGGCTACACCTTC	CASSTAPVARGYTF
TRBV12-3/TRBV12-4	NA	TRBJ2-1	NA	TGTGCCAGCAGTCCGACGCAGGGCCGCTACAATGAGCAGTTCTTC	CASSPTQGRYNEQFF
TRBV5-1	many	TRBJ2-1	TRBD1	TGCGCCAGCAGCCGAGTCCCGGGACAGGACAATGAGCAGTTCTTC	CASSRVPGQDNEQFF
TRBV19	many	TRBJ1-6	NA	TGTGCCAGTAGTCTCACGGAGAATTCACCCCTCCACTTT	CASSLTENSPLHF
TRBV24-1	NA	TRBJ1-6	NA	TGTGCCACCAGTGATCCGGACAGTTTCTATAATTCACCCCTCCACTTT	CATSDPDSFYNSPLHF
TRBV20-1	few	TRBJ2-7	TRBD1	TGCAGTGCTAGAGGCGGACAGGGTTGGGACTACGAGCAGTACTTC	CSARGGQGWDYEQYF
TRBV20-1	NA	TRBJ1-1	NA	TGCAGTGCTAGGGCCACAGGGATGAACACTGAAGCTTTCTTT	CSARATGMNTEAFF
TRBV5-1	many	TRBJ2-3	TRBD2	TGCGCCAGCAGCTTGATGGTCACTAGCGAGCGACCCCTCACAGATACGCAGTATTTT	CASSLMVTSERPLTDTQYF
TRBV9	many	TRBJ2-1	TRBD2	TGTGCCAGCAGCGTTACTAGCGGGGGCCACAATGAGCAGTTCTTC	CASSVTSGGHNEQFF
TRBV4-3	few	TRBJ2-2	TRBD1	TGCGCCAGCAGCCGCATTGGACAGGTCAGCGGGGAGCTGTTTTTT	CASSRIGQVSGELFF
TRBV28	NA	TRBJ1-4	NA	TGTGCCAGCAGCTCAGGGGCAACTAATGAAAAACTGTTTTTT	CASSSGATNEKLFF
TRBV7-2	many	TRBJ2-7	NA	TGTGCCAGCAGCGCCCCTGGCTCCTACGAGCAGTACTTC	CASSAPGSYEQYF